A single sample gave rise to the 13 T cell receptor beta chains below, sequenced in a study of OX40 agonist ivuxolimab in advanced cancers. The repertoire was sequenced with immunoSEQ multiplex PCR; TCRdb's copy has only in-frame clones and lacks some. Of approximately 45,000 clones in the sample, 85% to 90% were seen once. The material was CD4+ or CD8+ T cells sorted from blood, obtained in a trial of the OX40 agonist ivuxolimab. The receptors were gathered from an adult with an advanced solid tumor such as melanoma, head and neck, liver or kidney cancer.

The chain is built from TRBV18 and TRBJ1-5; TRBD1 agrees at 7 bases. With 5 bases clipped from V and 6 bases from J, the junction kept 10 bases outside the gene matches. CDR1 and CDR2 (germline): KGHSH, LQKENI. The CDR3 has 15 residues. In DNA, the CDR3 is TGTGCCAGCTCAACGGCGACAGGGATGGGTCAGCCCCAGCATTTT. Translated: CASSTATGMGQPQHF. Full variable domain (outside the CDR3, taken from reference TRBV18 and TRBJ1-5): NAGVMQNPRHLVRRRGQEARLRCSPMKGHSHVYWYRQLPEEGLKFMVYLQKENIIDESGMPKERFSAEFPKEGPSILRIQQVVRGDSAAYFCASSTATGMGQPQHFGDGTRLSIL.

The gene calls are TRBV28 and TRBJ2-7; 12 bases fit TRBD1. The CDR3 extends over 16 amino acids. Per the germline V gene, CDR1 is MDHEN and CDR2 is SYDVKM. With V trimmed by 4 bases and J by 7 bases, 11 bases remained unmatched. As DNA, the CDR3 is TGTGCCAGCAGTTCCCTTGGGGGACAGGGGGCGCGTGAGCAGTACTTC. Translated, it gives CASSSLGGQGAREQYF. Full variable domain (rest looked up from reference TRBV28 and TRBJ2-7): DVKVTQSSRYLVKRTGEKVFLECVQDMDHENMFWYRQDPGLGLRLIYFSYDVKMKEKGDIPEGYSVSREKKERFSLILESASTNQTSMYLCASSSLGGQGAREQYFGPGTRLTVT.

The V gene is TRBV7-9, the J gene TRBJ2-1; 8 nucleotides line up with TRBD2. The germline gives CDR1 SEHNR, CDR2 FQNEAQ (reference sequence). The CDR3 has 17 residues. Trimming took 5 bases from V and 5 from J; bases not matched to a gene: 14. The chain's CDR3 is CASSPRRSGSLNNEQFF. The CDR3 DNA sequence: TGTGCCAGCAGCCCCCGTAGGAGCGGGAGTTTGAACAATGAGCAGTTCTTC.

V usage is TRBV28 and J usage is TRBJ2-7; TRBD1 aligns across 9 bases. This CDR3 region has 15 residues. The germline V gene has CDR1 MDHEN and CDR2 SYDVKM. Trimming at V came to 6 bases and at J to 5 bases, leaving 11 bases not matched to a gene. DNA of the CDR3: TGTGCCAGCAGGGGACAGGGTATGGATCGGAACGAGCAGTACTTC. The encoded protein is CASRGQGMDRNEQYF.

V gene TRBV6-5 combines with J gene TRBJ2-7, with TRBD2 as a possible D gene (5 bases). Germline CDR1 is MNHEY and CDR2 is SVGAGI. The germline V and J ends were trimmed by 6 bases and 5 bases, with 17 bases remaining between them. The CDR3 has 14 amino acids. The CDR3 region is CASSPYLEGDEQYF. The DNA of the CDR3 is TGTGCCAGCAGCCCCTACCTCGAGGGCGACGAGCAGTACTTC.

The gene calls are TRBV2 and TRBJ1-5; 8 positions agree with TRBD1. Per germline, CDR1 SNHLY and CDR2 FYNNEI. With V trimmed by 3 bases and J by 2 bases, 6 bases remained unmatched. The CDR3 runs to 16 residues. The CDR3 nucleotides read TGTGCCAGCAGTGAGCGCGACAGGGGTCGCAATCAGCCCCAGCATTTT. This codes for CASSERDRGRNQPQHF.

This rearrangement joins TRBV5-5 to TRBJ2-7; 12 bases are shared with TRBD1. From germline, CDR1 is SGHKS and CDR2 YYEKEE (reference sequence). The CDR3 totals 16 residues. The V gene end was trimmed by 0 bases and the J gene end by 3 bases; junction bases not matched to a gene: 4. The CDR3 sequence is CASSLAGTGGGYEQYF. The CDR3 DNA reads as TGTGCCAGCAGCTTGGCGGGGACAGGGGGCGGCTACGAGCAGTACTTC. The full variable domain, its missing parts supplied by reference TRBV5-5 and TRBJ2-7, is DAGVTQSPTHLIKTRGQQVTLRCSPISGHKSVSWYQQVLGQGPQFIFQYYEKEERGRGNFPDRFSARQFPNYSSELNVNALLLGDSALYLCASSLAGTGGGYEQYFGPGTRLTVT.

This chain uses TRBV7-9 with TRBJ2-5, with 7 bases that match TRBD1. Per the germline V gene, CDR1 is SEHNR and CDR2 is FQNEAQ (reference sequence). The CDR3 sequence is 14 residues long. The trim removed 4 bases at V and 4 bases at J, leaving 6 bases unmatched. The CDR3 DNA follows: TGTGCCAGCAGCTCCCTGGGACAGTCAGAGACCCAGTACTTC. Translated, it gives CASSSLGQSETQYF.

The chain uses TRBV5-1 and TRBJ2-2, with D maybe TRBD2 (6 bases). The CDR3 extends over 14 amino acids. CDR1 and CDR2 (germline): SGHRS, YFSETQ. V lost 4 bases, J lost 4 bases, and 11 bases lay in between. The DNA for the CDR3 is TGCGCCAGCAGCCCGGGACTTAGCACCGGGGAGCTGTTTTTT. Translating gives CASSPGLSTGELFF.

The chain combines TRBV16 with TRBJ1-5; D possibly corresponds to TRBD1 (6 bases). CDR1 KGHSY and CDR2 FQNENV come from the germline V gene. This CDR3 contains 15 residues. The germline V and J ends were trimmed by 5 bases and 5 bases, with 16 bases remaining between them. This CDR3 is CASSLGAGGDQPQHF. In nucleotides, the CDR3 is TGTGCCAGCAGCTTGGGGGCCGGAGGCGATCAGCCCCAGCATTTT.

This clone was counted between two and nine times. The V call is TRBV30, the J call TRBJ2-5; no reliable D call. The CDR3 spans 11 residues. Trimming shortened V by 4 bases and J by 4 bases, and 7 bases separated the two germline ends. Germline lookup yields CDR1 GTSNPN and CDR2 SVGIG (reference sequence). The CDR3 sequence is CAWTGRETQYF. CDR3 DNA sequence: TGTGCCTGGACAGGAAGAGAGACCCAGTACTTC. Filled out from reference TRBV30 and TRBJ2-5, the complete variable domain reads SQTIHQWPATLVQPVGSPLSLECTVEGTSNPNLYWYRQAAGRGLQLLFYSVGIGQISSEVPQNLSASRPQDRQFILSSKKLLLSDSGFYLCAWTGRETQYFGPGTRLLVL.

The V gene is TRBV14, the J gene TRBJ1-1; perhaps TRBD1 as D (5 bases). The CDR3 spans 17 residues. Trimming shortened V by 4 bases and J by 0 bases, and 18 bases separated the two germline ends. Germline CDR1 reads SGHDN; CDR2 reads FVKESK. CDR3 sequence (DNA): TGTGCCAGCAGCCGCCGACAGCACAGTCTGTTGAACACTGAAGCTTTCTTT. This codes for CASSRRQHSLLNTEAFF.

The gene calls are TRBV18 and TRBJ1-1, with D unresolved. Per germline, CDR1 KGHSH and CDR2 LQKENI. Trimming removed 3 bases from V and 1 base from J, with 15 bases in between. The CDR3 runs to 16 residues. In DNA form, the CDR3 reads TGTGCCAGCTCACCCCTGAAGGGTGCGACGAACACTGAAGCTTTCTTT. Translating it yields CASSPLKGATNTEAFF.